This T cell receptor beta chain was observed in a study of blood T cell repertoires in COVID-19. At the level of the study: COVID-19 samples from acute and convalescent phases originated in the United States, Italy and Spain.

How the authors handled the data: Reference gene primer amplification gave nucleated cell count estimates. Only in-frame clones appear in the TCRdb table, and some are missing; sequencing was by immunoSEQ multiplex PCR. V and J calls and clone size are given by that table; D and trimming were obtained from the DNA. This sample yields approximately 200,000 clones, of which about 88% are seen a single time; about 4% belongs to the top ten. This clone occurred a few times. Clinical history reported by participants formed the basis on which cohorts were assigned. The CDR3 spans 17 residues. Trimming removed 7 bases from V and 6 bases from J, with 27 bases in between. From germline, CDR1 is KGHDR and CDR2 SFDVKD.

The origin of this receptor is a woman under 40 who had been exposed to COVID-19. The gene calls are TRBV24-1 and TRBJ2-7, with a tentative D call TRBD2 (6 bases). Input material: PBMCs or T cells enriched from blood (not recorded which). CDR3 residues: CATSPRDGAGRPIEQYF. The CDR3 region has the DNA TGTGCCACCAGCCCAAGGGATGGTGCGGGGAGGCCCATCGAGCAGTACTTC.